Following are 19 T cell receptor beta chains from one sample sequenced in a study of T cells in Graves' hyperthyroidism and ophthalmopathy. TCR beta CDR3 region amplification was performed from RNA transcripts. With the HTBI primer set, the TCR CDR3 went through a first round of RT-PCR. One entry per CDR3 protein results from TCRdb running MiXCR on the multiplex PCR reads. The data contain about 420,000 distinct CDR3 sequences, 15% to 18% of them seen just once; the ten biggest clones take up 7.7%. Sequencing input: blood. These TCRs come from a woman younger than 35 with Graves' hyperthyroidism.

This clonotype was seen many times. In nucleotides, the CDR3 is TGTGCCAGCAGCTTAAGCCGGGCCAGTTATGGCTACACCTTC. It is translated as CASSLSRASYGYTF. J is TRBJ1-2 and V is TRBV7-9; D uncertain. Trimming took 2 bases from V and 5 from J, leaving 12 bases between them. Germline lookup yields CDR1 SEHNR and CDR2 FQNEAQ (reference sequence). This CDR3 has 14 amino acids.

This clonotype was observed a few times. Possible read error: a much larger clone is one base away. The genes are TRBV19 and TRBJ2-7; 10 nucleotides match TRBD2. The junction had 5 bases not matched to a gene; V was cut back by 4 bases and J by 5 bases. This CDR3 spans 14 amino acids. In germline, CDR1 is LNHDA, CDR2 SQIVND (reference sequence). For the CDR3, the DNA is TGTGCCAGTAGTAGTCTAGCGGGAGAACACGAGCAGTACTTC. It is translated as CASSSLAGEHEQYF.

This clonotype was counted between two and nine times. The V call is TRBV6-1, the J call TRBJ2-7, with D perhaps matching TRBD1 or TRBD2 (5 bases each). The CDR3 extends over 15 amino acids. Per the germline V gene, CDR1 is MNHNS and CDR2 is SASEGT. The V and J ends lost 5 bases and 7 bases respectively, with 21 bases between them. Here the CDR3 DNA reads TGTGCCAGCAGTCCGACGGGACGGGACCTTGGGGAGCAGTACTTC. This encodes CASSPTGRDLGEQYF.

The chain carries TRBV19 and TRBJ1-3, with 7 bases matching TRBD1. In germline, CDR1 is LNHDA, CDR2 SQIVND (reference sequence). With V trimmed by 3 bases and J by 0 bases, 5 bases remained unmatched. The CDR3 runs 16 residues. The CDR3 loop reads CASSMKGAYSGNTIYF. CDR3 nucleotide sequence: TGTGCCAGTAGTATGAAGGGGGCCTACTCTGGAAACACCATATATTTT.

This clonotype appeared many times. This chain links TRBV11-2 with TRBJ1-6, with TRBD1 matching 7 bases. The J segment lost 6 bases and the V segment lost 1 base, leaving 3 bases of the junction unmatched. Germline-derived CDR1 and CDR2 are SGHAT and FQNNGV. The CDR3 spans 15 residues. In DNA, the CDR3 is TGTGCCAGCAGCTTAGTAGGGGGCCGTAATTCACCCCTCCACTTT. Encoded protein: CASSLVGGRNSPLHF.

This clonotype was observed at least ten times. A read error may account for a junction end that differs from germline. The CDR3 is CASGFRLTEAFF. The CDR3 nucleotides are TGTGCCAGCGGTTTTCGTTTGACTGAAGCTTTCTTT. This sequence joins TRBV27 and TRBJ1-1; D gene unclear. The CDR3 is 12 residues long. In germline, CDR1 is MNHEY, CDR2 SMNVEV (reference sequence).

This clonotype was observed at least ten times. The chain links TRBV10-3 to TRBJ2-5, with TRBD1 matching 9 bases. Trimming cost V 6 bases and J 4 bases; bases outside gene matches: 6. CDR1 and CDR2 (germline): ENHRY, SYGVKD. This CDR3 contains 14 residues. The CDR3 DNA is TGTGCCATCAGACCGACAGGGGGAAGAGAGACCCAGTACTTC. Encoded protein: CAIRPTGGRETQYF.

This clonotype came up many times. V and J are TRBV6-1 and TRBJ2-1; 8 bases are a match to TRBD2. From germline, CDR1 is MNHNS and CDR2 SASEGT. The V gene end was trimmed by 5 bases and the J gene end by 7 bases; junction bases not matched to a gene: 13. The CDR3 consists of 16 residues. Written as DNA, the CDR3 is TGTGCCAGCAGTTATGACTCGAGCGGGGGACGGAATGAGCAGTTCTTC. Translated: CASSYDSSGGRNEQFF.

This clonotype was counted only a few times. This rearrangement joins TRBV7-2 to TRBJ1-6; a weak D match, TRBD1 (5 bases). From germline, CDR1 is SGHTA and CDR2 FQGNSA. Trimming cost V 1 base and J 15 bases, with 13 bases left between them. CDR3 length equals 13 residues. The CDR3 region has the DNA TGTGCCAGCAGCTTAGTCGGGGCCCTGGTCCTCCACTTT. This codes for CASSLVGALVLHF.

This clonotype has only a few counts. The V and J genes are TRBV10-3 and TRBJ2-3; the match to TRBD2 covers 15 bases. The V gene end was trimmed by 4 bases and the J gene end by 3 bases; junction bases not matched to a gene: 8. The CDR3 totals 18 residues. CDR1 and CDR2 (germline): ENHRY, SYGVKD. CDR3 DNA sequence: TGTGCCATCAGTGTTGGGCGGACTAGCGGGGGGGAGACAGATACGCAGTATTTT. The encoded protein is CAISVGRTSGGETDTQYF.

As for this clonotype: A junction end diverges from the germline sequence, so it may reflect a read error. The chain is built from TRBV20-1 and TRBJ2-7; D possibly corresponds to TRBD1 (6 bases). This CDR3 comprises 15 residues. Germline loops: CDR1 DFQATT, CDR2 SNEGSKA (reference sequence). The DNA of the CDR3 is TGTAGTGCTGGAGACGAAACAGGGCCAGGCGAAGAGCAGTACTTC. Its translation: CSAGDETGPGEEQYF.

A word on this clonotype: This may arise from a read error, as a much more abundant clone is one base away. The rearrangement uses TRBV6-2 or TRBV6-3 and TRBJ2-7; 12 bases agree with TRBD2. This CDR3 is built from 18 residues. CDR1 is MNHEY, CDR2 SVGEGT, per germline. V gave up 0 bases and J gave up 7 bases; unmatched junction bases: 13. This CDR3 is CASSYSSLAGGLSNEQYF. Written as DNA, the CDR3 is TGTGCCAGCAGTTACTCTTCTCTAGCGGGGGGGCTAAGTAATGAGCAGTACTTC.

This clonotype showed up many times. This chain joins TRBV20-1 and TRBJ2-5, with TRBD2 identical over 11 bases. Germline CDR1 reads DFQATT; CDR2 reads SNEGSKA (reference sequence). The CDR3 covers 14 residues. With V trimmed by 3 bases and J by 5 bases, 5 bases remained unmatched. CDR3 DNA sequence: TGCAGTGCTAGTAGGGCTAGCGGGGGGGAGACCCAGTACTTC. Protein: CSASRASGGETQYF.

This clonotype has ten or more counts. The chain joins TRBV7-8 to TRBJ1-2, with D hard to call. Germline V gene lookup returns CDR1 SGHVS and CDR2 FQNEAQ. Trimming took 3 bases from V and 4 from J, leaving 9 bases between them. The CDR3 has 13 residues. Here the CDR3 DNA reads TGTGCCAGCAGCTTTGGCGGTAGCTATGGCTACACCTTC. Its protein is CASSFGGSYGYTF.

This clonotype was seen at least ten times. This rearrangement joins TRBV28 to TRBJ2-7; 9 positions match TRBD1. Trimming cost V 6 bases and J 4 bases; bases outside gene matches: 10. Germline V gene sequence: CDR1 MDHEN, CDR2 SYDVKM. The length of the CDR3 is 15 residues. The CDR3 here is CASSSGTGQIYEQYF. In DNA, the CDR3 is TGTGCCAGCAGCTCTGGGACAGGGCAAATATACGAGCAGTACTTC. Full variable domain (missing parts from reference TRBV28 and TRBJ2-7): DVKVTQSSRYLVKRTGEKVFLECVQDMDHENMFWYRQDPGLGLRLIYFSYDVKMKEKGDIPEGYSVSREKKERFSLILESASTNQTSMYLCASSSGTGQIYEQYFGPGTRLTVT.

This clonotype was recorded at least ten times. The chain uses TRBV2 and TRBJ1-5; 10 bases match TRBD1. Per the germline V gene, CDR1 is SNHLY and CDR2 is FYNNEI. The CDR3 is made up of 18 amino acids. After removal of 7 bases from V and 0 bases from J, the junction contained 12 bases not matched to a gene. CDR3 loop: CASNDLLGQGYSNQPQHF. The CDR3 DNA sequence: TGTGCCAGCAACGATCTGTTGGGACAGGGGTATAGCAATCAGCCCCAGCATTTT.

This clonotype has a handful of counts. A much larger clone differs from this one at a single base, so this may be a read error. The gene calls are TRBV12-3 or TRBV12-4 and TRBJ1-5; D possibly corresponds to TRBD1 (5 bases). The CDR3 runs 13 residues. This chain's CDR3 is CASSLAGTQPRHF. The CDR3 DNA reads as TGTGCCAGCAGTTTAGCAGGGACTCAGCCCCGGCATTTT.

This clonotype was seen at least ten times. The rearrangement links TRBV30 to TRBJ2-1; no clear D gene. V was cut by 0 bases and J by 1 base, with 7 bases left in between. Germline CDR1 reads GTSNPN; CDR2 reads SVGIG (reference sequence). The CDR3 is 14 amino acids. This CDR3 reads CAWSVRISYNEQFF. In DNA, the CDR3 is TGTGCCTGGAGTGTACGGATTTCCTACAATGAGCAGTTCTTC. The full variable domain, with the rest looked up from reference TRBV30 and TRBJ2-1, is SQTIHQWPATLVQPVGSPLSLECTVEGTSNPNLYWYRQAAGRGLQLLFYSVGIGQISSEVPQNLSASRPQDRQFILSSKKLLLSDSGFYLCAWSVRISYNEQFFGPGTRLTVL.

This clonotype was detected ten times or more. The chain recombines TRBV7-9 with TRBJ2-7; D ambiguous. The germline V gene encodes CDR1 SEHNR and CDR2 FQNEAQ (reference sequence). The CDR3 is 15 residues long. The V and J ends lost 1 base and 4 bases respectively, with 14 bases between them. CDR3 region: CASSLGSGGKYEQYF. For the CDR3, the DNA is TGTGCCAGCAGCTTAGGGTCTGGTGGTAAATACGAGCAGTACTTC.